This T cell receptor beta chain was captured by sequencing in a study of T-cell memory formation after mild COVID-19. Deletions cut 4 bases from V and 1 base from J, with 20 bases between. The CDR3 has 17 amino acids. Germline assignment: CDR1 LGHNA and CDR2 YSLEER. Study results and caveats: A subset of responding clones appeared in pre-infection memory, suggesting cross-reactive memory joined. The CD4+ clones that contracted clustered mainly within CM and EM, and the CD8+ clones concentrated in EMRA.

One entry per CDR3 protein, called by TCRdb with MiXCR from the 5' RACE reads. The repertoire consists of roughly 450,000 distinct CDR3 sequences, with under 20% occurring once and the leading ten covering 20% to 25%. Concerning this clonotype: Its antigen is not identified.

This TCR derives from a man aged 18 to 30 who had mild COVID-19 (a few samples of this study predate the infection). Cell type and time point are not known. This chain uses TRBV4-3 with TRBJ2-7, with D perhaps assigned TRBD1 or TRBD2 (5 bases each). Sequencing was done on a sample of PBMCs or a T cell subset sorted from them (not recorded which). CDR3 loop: CASSRNLGEGRSYEQYF. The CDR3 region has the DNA TGCGCCAGCAGCCGAAACTTGGGAGAGGGACGGTCCTACGAGCAGTACTTC.